This T cell receptor (beta chain) was captured in a study of blood T cell repertoires in COVID-19. This clone showed up just once. Sequencing used immunoSEQ multiplex PCR; TCRdb keeps in-frame clones, though not all of them. The sample comprises over 150,000 clones, more than 75% of which are singletons, and less than 10% rests with the top ten. The ends lost 2 bases at V and 0 bases at J; junction bases unmatched: 8. The CDR3 is 18 residues long. Germline V gives CDR1 KGHSH, CDR2 LQKENI. Sequences were obtained from peripheral blood. This clonotype was sampled from a woman aged 55-69 years with COVID-19, enrolled during active disease. The chain couples TRBV18 to TRBJ1-3, with 9 nucleotides matching TRBD1. CDR3 sequence: CASSPGTGLTASGNTIYF. CDR3 coding DNA: TGTGCCAGCTCACCAGGGACAGGGTTGACTGCCTCTGGAAACACCATATATTTT.